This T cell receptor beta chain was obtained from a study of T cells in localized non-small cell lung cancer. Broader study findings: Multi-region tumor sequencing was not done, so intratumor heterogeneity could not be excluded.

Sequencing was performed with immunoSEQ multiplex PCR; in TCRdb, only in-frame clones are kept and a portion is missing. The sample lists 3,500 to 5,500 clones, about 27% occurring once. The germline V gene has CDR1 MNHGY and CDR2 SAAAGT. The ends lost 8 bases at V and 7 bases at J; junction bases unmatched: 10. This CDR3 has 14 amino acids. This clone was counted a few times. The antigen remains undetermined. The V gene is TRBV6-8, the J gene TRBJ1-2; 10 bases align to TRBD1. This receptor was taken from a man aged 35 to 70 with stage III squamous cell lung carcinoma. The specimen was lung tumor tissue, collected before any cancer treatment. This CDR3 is CASRGGQGMFGYTF. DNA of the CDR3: TGTGCCAGCCGGGGGGGACAGGGGATGTTTGGCTACACCTTC.